This T cell receptor beta chain was obtained from a study of cytomegalovirus exposure and HLA in healthy donors. There are 14 residues in the CDR3. Losses at the gene ends were 4 bases for V and 1 base for J; bases not matched to a gene: 3. Looked up from germline, CDR1 is SGHAT and CDR2 is FQNNGV. PCR employed 60 Vbeta and 13 Jbeta primers. Clones were read by immunoSEQ multiplex PCR, and TCRdb kept only the in-frame ones, dropping some. The repertoire holds about 89,000 clones, approximately 74% seen once, with approximately 2% in the top ten. V gene TRBV11-2 combines with J gene TRBJ1-1; 7 bases agree with TRBD1. This TCR was sampled from a male donor in good health and CMV-seronegative. The sequencing sample was made of PBMCs. The CDR3 sequence is CASSSRTGNTEAFF. The CDR3 coding sequence is TGTGCCAGCAGCTCCCGGACAGGGAACACTGAAGCTTTCTTT.